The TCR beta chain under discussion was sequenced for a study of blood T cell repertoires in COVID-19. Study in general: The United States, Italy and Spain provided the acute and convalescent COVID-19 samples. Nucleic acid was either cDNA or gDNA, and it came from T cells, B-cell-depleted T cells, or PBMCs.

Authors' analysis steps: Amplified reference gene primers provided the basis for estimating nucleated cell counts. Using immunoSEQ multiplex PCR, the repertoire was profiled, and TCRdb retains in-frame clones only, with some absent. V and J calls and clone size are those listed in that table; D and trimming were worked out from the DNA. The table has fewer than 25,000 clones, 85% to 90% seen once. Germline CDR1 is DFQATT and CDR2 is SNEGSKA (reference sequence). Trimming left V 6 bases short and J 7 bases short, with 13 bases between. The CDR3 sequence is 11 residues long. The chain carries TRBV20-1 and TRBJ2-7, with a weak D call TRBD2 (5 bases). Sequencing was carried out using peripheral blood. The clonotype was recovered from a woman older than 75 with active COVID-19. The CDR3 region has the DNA TGCAGTGCCCCCCGAGGGCGGGAGCAGTACTTC. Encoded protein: CSAPRGREQYF.